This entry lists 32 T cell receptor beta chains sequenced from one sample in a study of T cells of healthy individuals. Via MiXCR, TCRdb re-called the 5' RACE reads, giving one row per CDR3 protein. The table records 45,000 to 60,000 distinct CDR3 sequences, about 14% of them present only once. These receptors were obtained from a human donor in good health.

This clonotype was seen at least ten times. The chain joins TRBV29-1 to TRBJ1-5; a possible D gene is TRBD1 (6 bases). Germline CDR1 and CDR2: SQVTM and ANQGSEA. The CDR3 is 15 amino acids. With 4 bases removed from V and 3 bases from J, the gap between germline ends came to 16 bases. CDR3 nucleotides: TGCAGCGTTGTACTCCAGGGGAGGGACAATCAGCCCCAGCATTTT. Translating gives CSVVLQGRDNQPQHF.

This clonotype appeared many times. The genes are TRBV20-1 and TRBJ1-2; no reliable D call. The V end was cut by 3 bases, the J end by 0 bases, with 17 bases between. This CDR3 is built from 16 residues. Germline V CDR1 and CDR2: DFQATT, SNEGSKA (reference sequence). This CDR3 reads CSASRPSDPSNYGYTF. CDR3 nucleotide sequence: TGCAGTGCTAGCCGGCCCTCGGACCCGTCTAACTATGGCTACACCTTC.

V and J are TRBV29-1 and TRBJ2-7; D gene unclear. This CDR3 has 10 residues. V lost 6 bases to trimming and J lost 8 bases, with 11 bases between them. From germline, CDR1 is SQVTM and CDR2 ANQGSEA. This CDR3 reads CSVLGQKQYF. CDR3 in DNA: TGCAGCGTCCTTGGTCAGAAGCAGTACTTC.

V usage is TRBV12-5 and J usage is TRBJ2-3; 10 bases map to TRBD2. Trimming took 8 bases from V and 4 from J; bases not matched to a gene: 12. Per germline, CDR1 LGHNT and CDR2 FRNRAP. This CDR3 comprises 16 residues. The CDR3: CASKSPSGGFADTQYF. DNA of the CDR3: TGTGCTAGTAAAAGCCCTAGCGGGGGTTTTGCAGATACGCAGTATTTT.

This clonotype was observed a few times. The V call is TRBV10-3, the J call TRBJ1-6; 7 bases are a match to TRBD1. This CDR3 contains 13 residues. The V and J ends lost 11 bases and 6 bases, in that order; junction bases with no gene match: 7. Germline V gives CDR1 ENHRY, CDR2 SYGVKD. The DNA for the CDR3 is TGTGCCGCAAACCGGGACAGTAATTCACCCCTCCACTTT. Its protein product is CAANRDSNSPLHF.

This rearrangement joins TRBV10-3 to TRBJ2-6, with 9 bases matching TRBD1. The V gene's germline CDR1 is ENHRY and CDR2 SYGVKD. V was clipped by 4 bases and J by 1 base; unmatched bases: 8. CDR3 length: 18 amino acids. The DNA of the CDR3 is TGTGCCATCAGTGTAGTTAGACAGGGGGGTTCTGGGGCCAACGTCCTGACTTTC. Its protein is CAISVVRQGGSGANVLTF.

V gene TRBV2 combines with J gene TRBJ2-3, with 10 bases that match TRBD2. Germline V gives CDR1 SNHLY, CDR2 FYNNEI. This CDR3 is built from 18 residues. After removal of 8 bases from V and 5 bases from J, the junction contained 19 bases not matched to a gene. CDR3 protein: CASLGRASGSYVRDTQYF. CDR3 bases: TGTGCCAGCCTCGGCCGGGCTAGCGGGAGCTATGTGAGAGATACGCAGTATTTT.

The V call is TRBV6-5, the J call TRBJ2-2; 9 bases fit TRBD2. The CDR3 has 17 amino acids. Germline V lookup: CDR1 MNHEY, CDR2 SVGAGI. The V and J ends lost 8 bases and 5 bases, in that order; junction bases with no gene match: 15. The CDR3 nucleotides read TGTGCCAGCTCGTCTAGCGGGGCTCGCCGGGGGACCGGGGAGCTGTTTTTT. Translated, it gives CASSSSGARRGTGELFF.

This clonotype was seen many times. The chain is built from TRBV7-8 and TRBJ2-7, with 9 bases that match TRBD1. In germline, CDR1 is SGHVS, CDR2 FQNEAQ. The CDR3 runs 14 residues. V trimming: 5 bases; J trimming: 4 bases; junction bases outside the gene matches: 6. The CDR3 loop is CASSHRDREYEQYF. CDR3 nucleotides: TGTGCCAGCAGCCACCGGGACAGGGAATACGAGCAGTACTTC.

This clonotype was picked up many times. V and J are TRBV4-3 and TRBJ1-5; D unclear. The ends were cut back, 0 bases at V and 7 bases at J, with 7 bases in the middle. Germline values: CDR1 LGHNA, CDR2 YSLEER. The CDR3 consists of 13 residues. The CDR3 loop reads CASSQDLAQPQHF. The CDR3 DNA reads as TGCGCCAGCAGCCAAGATTTGGCCCAGCCCCAGCATTTT.

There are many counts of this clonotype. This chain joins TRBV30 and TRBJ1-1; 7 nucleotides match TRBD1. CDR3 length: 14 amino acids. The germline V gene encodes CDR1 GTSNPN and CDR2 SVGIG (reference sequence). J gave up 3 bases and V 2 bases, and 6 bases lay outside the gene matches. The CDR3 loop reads CAWSLGRGDTEAFF. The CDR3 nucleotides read TGTGCCTGGAGTTTGGGCAGGGGGGACACTGAAGCTTTCTTT.

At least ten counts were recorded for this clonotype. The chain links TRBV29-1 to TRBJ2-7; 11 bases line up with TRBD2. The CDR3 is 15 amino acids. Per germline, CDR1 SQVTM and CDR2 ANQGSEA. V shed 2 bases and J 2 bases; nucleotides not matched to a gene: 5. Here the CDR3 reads CSVEPLAGGTYEQYF. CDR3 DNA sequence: TGCAGCGTTGAACCTTTAGCGGGAGGGACCTACGAGCAGTACTTC.

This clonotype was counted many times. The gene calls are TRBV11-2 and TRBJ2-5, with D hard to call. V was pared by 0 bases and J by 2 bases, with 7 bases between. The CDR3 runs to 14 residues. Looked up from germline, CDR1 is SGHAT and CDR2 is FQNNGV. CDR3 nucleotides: TGTGCCAGCAGCTTAGATCTCCTTCAAGAGACCCAGTACTTC. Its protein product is CASSLDLLQETQYF.

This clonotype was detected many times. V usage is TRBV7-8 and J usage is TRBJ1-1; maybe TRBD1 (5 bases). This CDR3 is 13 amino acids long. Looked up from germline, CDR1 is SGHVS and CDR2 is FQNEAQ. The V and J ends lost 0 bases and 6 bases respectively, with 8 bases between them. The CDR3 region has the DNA TGTGCCAGCAGCTTAGCGCTGGGGGCTGAAGCTTTCTTT. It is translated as CASSLALGAEAFF.

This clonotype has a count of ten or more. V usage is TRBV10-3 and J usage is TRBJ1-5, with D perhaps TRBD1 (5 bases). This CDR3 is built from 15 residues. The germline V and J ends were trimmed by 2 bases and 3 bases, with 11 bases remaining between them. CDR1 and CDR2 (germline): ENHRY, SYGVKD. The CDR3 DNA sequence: TGTGCCATCAGTGAGCGGGACGGGAACAATCAGCCCCAGCATTTT. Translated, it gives CAISERDGNNQPQHF.

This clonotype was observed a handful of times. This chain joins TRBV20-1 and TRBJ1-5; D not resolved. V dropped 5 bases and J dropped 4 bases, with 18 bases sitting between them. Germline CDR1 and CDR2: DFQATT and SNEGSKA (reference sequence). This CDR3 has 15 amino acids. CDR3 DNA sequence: TGCAGTGCTCCGAGGGCCCCAAATGGGAATCAGCCCCAGCATTTT. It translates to CSAPRAPNGNQPQHF.

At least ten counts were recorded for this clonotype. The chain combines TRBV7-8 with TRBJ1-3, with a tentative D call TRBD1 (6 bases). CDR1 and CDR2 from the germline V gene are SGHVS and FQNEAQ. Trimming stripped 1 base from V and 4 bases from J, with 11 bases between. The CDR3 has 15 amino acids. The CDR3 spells CASSLVQGTGNTIYF. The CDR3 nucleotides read TGTGCCAGCAGCTTAGTACAGGGAACCGGAAACACCATATATTTT.

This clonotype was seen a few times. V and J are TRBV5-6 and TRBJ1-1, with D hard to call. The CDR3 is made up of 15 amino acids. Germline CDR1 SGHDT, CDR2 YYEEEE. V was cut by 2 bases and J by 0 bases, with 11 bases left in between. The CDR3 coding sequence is TGTGCCAGCAGCTTTGGGCGGTCGATGAACACTGAAGCTTTCTTT. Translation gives CASSFGRSMNTEAFF.

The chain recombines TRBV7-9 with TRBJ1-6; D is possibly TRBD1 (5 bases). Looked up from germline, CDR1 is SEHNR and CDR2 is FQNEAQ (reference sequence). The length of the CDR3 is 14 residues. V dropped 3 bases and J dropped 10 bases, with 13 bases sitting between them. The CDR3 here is CASSFGRAGSPLHF. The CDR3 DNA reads TGTGCCAGCAGCTTCGGGAGGGCAGGGTCACCCCTCCACTTT.

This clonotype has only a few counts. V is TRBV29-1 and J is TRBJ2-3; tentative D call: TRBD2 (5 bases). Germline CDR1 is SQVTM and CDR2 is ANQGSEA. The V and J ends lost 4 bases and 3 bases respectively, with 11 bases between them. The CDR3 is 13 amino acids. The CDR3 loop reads CSVASGWTDTQYF. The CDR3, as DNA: TGCAGCGTTGCGAGCGGATGGACAGATACGCAGTATTTT.

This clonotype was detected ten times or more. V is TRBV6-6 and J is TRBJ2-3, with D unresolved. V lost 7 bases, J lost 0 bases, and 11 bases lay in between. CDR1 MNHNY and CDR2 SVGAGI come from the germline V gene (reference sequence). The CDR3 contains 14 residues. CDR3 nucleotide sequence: TGTGCCAGCAAGGTGCTATCTAGCACAGATACGCAGTATTTT. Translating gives CASKVLSSTDTQYF.

CDR3 loop: CAISRWGELFF. CDR3 bases: TGTGCCATCTCGAGGTGGGGGGAGCTGTTTTTT. The chain employs TRBV25-1 and TRBJ2-2; D not resolved. The CDR3 sequence is 11 residues long. Trimming removed 10 bases from V and 8 bases from J, with 11 bases in between. CDR1 and CDR2 from the germline V gene are MGHDK and SYGVNS. Full variable domain (rest looked up from reference TRBV25-1 and TRBJ2-2): EADIYQTPRYLVIGTGKKITLECSQTMGHDKMYWYQQDPGMELHLIHYSYGVNSTEKGDLSSESTVSRIRTEHFPLTLESARPSHTSQYLCAISRWGELFFGEGSRLTVL.

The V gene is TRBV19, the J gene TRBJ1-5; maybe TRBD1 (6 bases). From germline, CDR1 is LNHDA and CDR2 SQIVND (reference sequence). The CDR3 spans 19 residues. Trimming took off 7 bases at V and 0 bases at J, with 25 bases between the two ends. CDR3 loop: CASTGTSVSPRISNQPQHF. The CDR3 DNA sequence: TGTGCCAGTACCGGGACATCTGTCAGCCCAAGAATTAGCAATCAGCCCCAGCATTTT. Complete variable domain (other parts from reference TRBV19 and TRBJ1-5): DGGITQSPKYLFRKEGQNVTLSCEQNLNHDAMYWYRQDPGQGLRLIYYSQIVNDFQKGDIAEGYSVSREKKESFPLTVTSAQKNPTAFYLCASTGTSVSPRISNQPQHFGDGTRLSIL.

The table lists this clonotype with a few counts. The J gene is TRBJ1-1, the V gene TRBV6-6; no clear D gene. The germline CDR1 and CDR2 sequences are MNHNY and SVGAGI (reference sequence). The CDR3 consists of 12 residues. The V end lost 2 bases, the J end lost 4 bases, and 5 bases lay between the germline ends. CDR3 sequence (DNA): TGTGCCAGCAGTTACAGGTCCACTGAAGCTTTCTTT. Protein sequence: CASSYRSTEAFF.

As DNA, the CDR3 is TGTGCCAGCAGTTACGCCCGGGAGACCCAGTACTTC. It yields the protein CASSYARETQYF. V and J are TRBV6-2 or TRBV6-3 and TRBJ2-5, with D unclear. Germline lookup yields CDR1 MNHEY and CDR2 SVGEGT. V was clipped by 2 bases and J by 5 bases, with 6 bases between them. The CDR3 consists of 12 residues.

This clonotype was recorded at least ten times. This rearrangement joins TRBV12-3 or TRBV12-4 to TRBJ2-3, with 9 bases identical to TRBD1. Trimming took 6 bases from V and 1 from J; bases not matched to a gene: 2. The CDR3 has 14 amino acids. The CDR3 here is CASSGTGRTDTQYF. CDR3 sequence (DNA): TGTGCCAGCAGCGGGACAGGGCGCACAGATACGCAGTATTTT.

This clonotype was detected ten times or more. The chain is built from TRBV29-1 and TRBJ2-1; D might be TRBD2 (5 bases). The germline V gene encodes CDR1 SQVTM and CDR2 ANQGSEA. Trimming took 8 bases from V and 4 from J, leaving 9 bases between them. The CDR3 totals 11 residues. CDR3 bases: TGCAGCTCGGAGGTGTACAATGAGCAGTTCTTC. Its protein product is CSSEVYNEQFF.

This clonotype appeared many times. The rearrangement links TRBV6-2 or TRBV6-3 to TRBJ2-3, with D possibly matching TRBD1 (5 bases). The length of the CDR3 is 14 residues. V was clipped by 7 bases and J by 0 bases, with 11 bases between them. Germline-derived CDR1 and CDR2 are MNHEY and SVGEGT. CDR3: CASTDRTSTDTQYF. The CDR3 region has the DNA TGTGCCAGCACCGACAGAACTAGCACAGATACGCAGTATTTT.

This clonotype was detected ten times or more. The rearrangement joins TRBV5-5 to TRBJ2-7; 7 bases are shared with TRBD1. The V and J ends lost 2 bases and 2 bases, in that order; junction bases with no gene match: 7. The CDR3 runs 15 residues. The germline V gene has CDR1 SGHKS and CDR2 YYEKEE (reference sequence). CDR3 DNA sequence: TGTGCCAGCAGCTTCATGGCAGGGGGTACCTACGAGCAGTACTTC. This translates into CASSFMAGGTYEQYF.

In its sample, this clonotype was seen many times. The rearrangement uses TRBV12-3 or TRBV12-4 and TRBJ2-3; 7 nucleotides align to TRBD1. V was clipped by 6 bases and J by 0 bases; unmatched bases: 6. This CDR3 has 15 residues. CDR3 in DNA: TGTGCCAGCAGCCTCGACAGGGATAGCACAGATACGCAGTATTTT. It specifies CASSLDRDSTDTQYF.

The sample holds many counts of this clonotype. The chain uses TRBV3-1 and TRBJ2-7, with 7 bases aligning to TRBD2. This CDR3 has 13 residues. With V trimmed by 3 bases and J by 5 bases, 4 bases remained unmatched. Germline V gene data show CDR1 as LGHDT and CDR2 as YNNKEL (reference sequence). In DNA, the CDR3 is TGTGCCAGCAGCCAGGGAGGGGCGCACGAGCAGTACTTC. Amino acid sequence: CASSQGGAHEQYF.

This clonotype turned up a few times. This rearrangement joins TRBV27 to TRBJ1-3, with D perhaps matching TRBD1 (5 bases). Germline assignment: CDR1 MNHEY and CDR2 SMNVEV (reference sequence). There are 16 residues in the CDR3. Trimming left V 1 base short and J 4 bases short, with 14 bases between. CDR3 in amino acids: CASSLYAGRGGNTIYF. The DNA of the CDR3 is TGTGCCAGCAGTTTATATGCAGGGAGGGGCGGAAACACCATATATTTT.